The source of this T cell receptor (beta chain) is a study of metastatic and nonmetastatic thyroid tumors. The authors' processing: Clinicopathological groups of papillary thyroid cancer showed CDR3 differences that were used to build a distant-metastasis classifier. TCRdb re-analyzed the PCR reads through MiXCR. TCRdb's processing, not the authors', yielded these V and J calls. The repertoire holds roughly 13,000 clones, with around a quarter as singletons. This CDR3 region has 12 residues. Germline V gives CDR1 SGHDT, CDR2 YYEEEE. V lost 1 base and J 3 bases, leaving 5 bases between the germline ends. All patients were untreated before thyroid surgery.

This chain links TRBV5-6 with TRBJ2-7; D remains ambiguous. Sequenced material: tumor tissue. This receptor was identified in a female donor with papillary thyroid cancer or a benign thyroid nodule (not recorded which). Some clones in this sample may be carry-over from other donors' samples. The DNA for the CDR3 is TGTGCCAGCAGCTTGATCGACTACGAGCAGTACTTC. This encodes CASSLIDYEQYF.